This T cell receptor beta chain stems from a study of shared clonotypes between healthy human individuals. Generated by immunoSEQ multiplex PCR, the TCRdb table keeps only in-frame clones and is missing some. Of around 700,000 clones detected, 92% appear once; the ten largest clones hold 24%. CDR3 length: 14 residues. CDR1 and CDR2 from the germline V gene are LNHDA and SQIVND (reference sequence). Deletions cut 5 bases from V and 4 bases from J, with 11 bases between. CD45RO-negative, CCR7-positively selected cells formed the naive CD8 fraction, excluding terminally differentiated effector memory CD45RA+ cells.

The sequenced sample consisted of naive CD8+ T cells sorted from blood. V is TRBV19 and J is TRBJ2-2; D is ambiguous. The sequence was obtained from a man aged 30 to 45 in good health. The CDR3 loop is CASSEARVTGELFF. The CDR3 DNA follows: TGTGCCAGTAGTGAGGCTAGGGTCACCGGGGAGCTGTTTTTT.